This T cell receptor (beta chain) was obtained from a study of T cells after yellow fever vaccination. Study-wide points: Most primary-vaccination clones recurred post-booster (around 97% CD4, roughly 91% CD8). Relatively few clonotypes were ones that appeared in both CD4 and CD8 compartments.

The authors made TCR cDNA by 5'RACE template switching, adding a universal primer site and UMIs. In TCRdb, the 5' RACE reads were re-called with MiXCR into one record per CDR3 protein. The sample records under 500,000 distinct CDR3 sequences, around 19% being singletons. With regard to this clonotype: What it binds is unknown.

The sample here was PBMCs, taken before the yellow fever booster vaccination. The sequence came from a man younger than 35 who received the YFV17D yellow fever vaccine.

DNA for the CDR3: TGTGCCAGCAGCCCCTTAGCTGGAGATACGCAGTATTTT. It specifies CASSPLAGDTQYF. This chain joins TRBV7-9 and TRBJ2-3; D remains unclear. The germline V gene encodes CDR1 SEHNR and CDR2 FQNEAQ (reference sequence). The CDR3 extends over 13 amino acids. Trimming removed 5 bases from V and 5 bases from J, with 11 bases in between.